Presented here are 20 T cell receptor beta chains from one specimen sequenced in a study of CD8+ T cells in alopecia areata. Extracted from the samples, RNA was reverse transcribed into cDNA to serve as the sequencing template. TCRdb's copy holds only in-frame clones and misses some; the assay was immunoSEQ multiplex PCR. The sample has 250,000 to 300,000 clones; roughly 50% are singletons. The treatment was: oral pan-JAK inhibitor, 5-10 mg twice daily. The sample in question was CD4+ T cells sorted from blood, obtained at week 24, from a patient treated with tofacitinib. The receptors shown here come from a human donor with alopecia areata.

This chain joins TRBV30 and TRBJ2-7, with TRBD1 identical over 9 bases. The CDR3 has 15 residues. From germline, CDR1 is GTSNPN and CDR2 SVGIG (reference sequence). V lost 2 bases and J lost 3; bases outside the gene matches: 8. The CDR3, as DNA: TGTGCCTGGAGTCGACCGGGACAGGGACGCTACGAGCAGTACTTC. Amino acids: CAWSRPGQGRYEQYF.

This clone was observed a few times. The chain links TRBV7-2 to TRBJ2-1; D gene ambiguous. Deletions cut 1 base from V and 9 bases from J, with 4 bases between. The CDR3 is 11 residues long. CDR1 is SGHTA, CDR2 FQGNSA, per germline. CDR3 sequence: CASSLVSEQFF. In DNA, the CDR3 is TGTGCCAGCAGCTTAGTGTCTGAGCAGTTCTTC.

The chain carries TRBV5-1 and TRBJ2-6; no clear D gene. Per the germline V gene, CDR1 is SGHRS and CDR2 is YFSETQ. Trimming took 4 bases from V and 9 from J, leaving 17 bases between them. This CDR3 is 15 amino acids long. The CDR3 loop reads CASSRQVDGGNVLTF. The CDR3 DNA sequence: TGCGCCAGCAGCAGGCAGGTCGACGGTGGCAACGTCCTGACTTTC.

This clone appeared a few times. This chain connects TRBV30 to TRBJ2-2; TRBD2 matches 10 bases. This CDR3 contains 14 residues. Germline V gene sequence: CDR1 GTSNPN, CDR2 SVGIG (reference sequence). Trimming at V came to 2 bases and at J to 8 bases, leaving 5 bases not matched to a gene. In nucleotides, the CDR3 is TGTGCCTGGAGTCTGGGACTAGCGATAGGGGAGCTGTTTTTT. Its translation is CAWSLGLAIGELFF.

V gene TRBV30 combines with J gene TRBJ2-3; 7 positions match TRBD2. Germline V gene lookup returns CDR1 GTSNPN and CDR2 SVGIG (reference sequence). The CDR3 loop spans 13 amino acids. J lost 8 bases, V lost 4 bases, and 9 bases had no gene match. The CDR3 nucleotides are TGTGCCTGGAACGGGGAGGGCAGGGTTACGCAGTATTTT. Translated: CAWNGEGRVTQYF.

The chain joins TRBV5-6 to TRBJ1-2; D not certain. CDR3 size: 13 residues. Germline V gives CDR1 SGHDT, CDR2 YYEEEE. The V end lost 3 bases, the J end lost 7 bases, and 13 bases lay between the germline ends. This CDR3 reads CASSSESTAGYTF. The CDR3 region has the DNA TGTGCCAGCAGCTCGGAGTCGACTGCTGGCTACACCTTC.

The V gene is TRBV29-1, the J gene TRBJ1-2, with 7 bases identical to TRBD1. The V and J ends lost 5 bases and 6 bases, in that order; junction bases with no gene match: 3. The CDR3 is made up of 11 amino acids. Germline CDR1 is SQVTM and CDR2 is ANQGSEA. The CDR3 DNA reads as TGCAGCGTTCGACAGGGAAATGGCTACACCTTC. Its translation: CSVRQGNGYTF.

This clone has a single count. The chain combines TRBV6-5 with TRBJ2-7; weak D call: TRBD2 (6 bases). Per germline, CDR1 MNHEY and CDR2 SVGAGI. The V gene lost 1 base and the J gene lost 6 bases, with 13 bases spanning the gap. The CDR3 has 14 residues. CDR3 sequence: CASSYWLRGGEQYF. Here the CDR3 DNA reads TGTGCCAGCAGTTACTGGCTAAGGGGAGGCGAGCAGTACTTC.

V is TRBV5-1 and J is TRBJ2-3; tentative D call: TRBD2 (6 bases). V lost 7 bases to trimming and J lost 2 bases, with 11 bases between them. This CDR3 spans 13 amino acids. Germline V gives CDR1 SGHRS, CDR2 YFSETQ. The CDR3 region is CASGGGATDTQYF. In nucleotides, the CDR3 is TGCGCCAGCGGAGGAGGGGCCACAGATACGCAGTATTTT. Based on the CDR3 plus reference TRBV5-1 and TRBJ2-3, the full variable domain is KAGVTQTPRYLIKTRGQQVTLSCSPISGHRSVSWYQQTPGQGLQFLFEYFSETQRNKGNFPGRFSGRQFSNSRSEMNVSTLELGDSALYLCASGGGATDTQYFGPGTRLTVL.

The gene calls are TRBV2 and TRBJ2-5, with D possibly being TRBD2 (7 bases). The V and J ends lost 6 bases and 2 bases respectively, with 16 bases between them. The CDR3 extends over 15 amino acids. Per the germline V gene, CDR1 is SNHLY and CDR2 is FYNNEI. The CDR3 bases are TGTGCCAGCAGGGGCGTCGGGGGGCCGCAAGAGACCCAGTACTTC. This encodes CASRGVGGPQETQYF.

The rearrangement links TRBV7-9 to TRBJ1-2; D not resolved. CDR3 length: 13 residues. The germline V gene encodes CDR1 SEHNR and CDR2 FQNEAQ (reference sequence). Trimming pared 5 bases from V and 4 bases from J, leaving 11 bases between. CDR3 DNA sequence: TGTGCCAGCAGCCAGCCACAGTCCTATGGCTACACCTTC. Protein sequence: CASSQPQSYGYTF. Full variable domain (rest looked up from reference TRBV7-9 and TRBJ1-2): DTGVSQNPRHKITKRGQNVTFRCDPISEHNRLYWYRQTLGQGPEFLTYFQNEAQLEKSRLLSDRFSAERPKGSFSTLEIQRTEQGDSAMYLCASSQPQSYGYTFGSGTRLTVV.

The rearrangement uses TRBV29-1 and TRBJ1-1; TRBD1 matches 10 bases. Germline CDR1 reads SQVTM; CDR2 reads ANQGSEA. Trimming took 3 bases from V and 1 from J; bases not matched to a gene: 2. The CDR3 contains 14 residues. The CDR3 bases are TGCAGCGTTGAGGGGACAGGGGCGAACACTGAAGCTTTCTTT. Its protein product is CSVEGTGANTEAFF.

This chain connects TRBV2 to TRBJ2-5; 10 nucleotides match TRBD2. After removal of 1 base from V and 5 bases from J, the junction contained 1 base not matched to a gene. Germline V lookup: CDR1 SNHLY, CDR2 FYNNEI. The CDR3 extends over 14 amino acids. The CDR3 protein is CASSEVTSGETQYF. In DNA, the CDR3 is TGTGCCAGCAGTGAAGTGACTAGCGGGGAGACCCAGTACTTC.

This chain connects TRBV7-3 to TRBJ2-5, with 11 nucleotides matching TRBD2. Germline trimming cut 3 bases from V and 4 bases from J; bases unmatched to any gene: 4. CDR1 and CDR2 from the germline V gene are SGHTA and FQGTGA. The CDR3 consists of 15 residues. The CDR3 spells CASSFTSGGIETQYF. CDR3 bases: TGTGCCAGCAGCTTTACTAGCGGGGGAATAGAGACCCAGTACTTC.

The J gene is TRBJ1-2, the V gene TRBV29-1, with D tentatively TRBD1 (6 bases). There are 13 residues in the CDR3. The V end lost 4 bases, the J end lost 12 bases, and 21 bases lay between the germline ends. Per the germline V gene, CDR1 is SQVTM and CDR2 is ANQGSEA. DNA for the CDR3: TGCAGCGTTGCACAGACAGGACCTGAGAAGCACACCTTC. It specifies CSVAQTGPEKHTF.

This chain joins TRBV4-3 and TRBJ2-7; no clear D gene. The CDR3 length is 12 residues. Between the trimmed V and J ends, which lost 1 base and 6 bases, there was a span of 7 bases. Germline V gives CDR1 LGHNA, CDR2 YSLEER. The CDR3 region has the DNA TGCGCCAGCAGCCAAGCGGGTCGCGAGCAGTACTTC. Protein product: CASSQAGREQYF.

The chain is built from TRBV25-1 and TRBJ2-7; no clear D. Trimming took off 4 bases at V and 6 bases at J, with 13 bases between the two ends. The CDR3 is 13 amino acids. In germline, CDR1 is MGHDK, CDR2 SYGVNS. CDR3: CASSGVGPAEQYF. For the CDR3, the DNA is TGTGCCAGCAGTGGGGTTGGGCCCGCCGAGCAGTACTTC.

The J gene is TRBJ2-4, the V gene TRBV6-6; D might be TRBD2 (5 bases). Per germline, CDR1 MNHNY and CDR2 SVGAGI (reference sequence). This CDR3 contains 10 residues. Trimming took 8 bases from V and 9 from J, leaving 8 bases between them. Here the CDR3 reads CASGLSIQYF. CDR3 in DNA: TGTGCCAGCGGACTGAGCATTCAGTACTTC.

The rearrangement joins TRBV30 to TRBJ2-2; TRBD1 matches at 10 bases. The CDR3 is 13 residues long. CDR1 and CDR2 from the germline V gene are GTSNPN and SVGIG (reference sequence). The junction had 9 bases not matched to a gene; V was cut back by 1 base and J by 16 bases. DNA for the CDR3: TGTGCCTGGAGTGCTAACCGGGACAGGGGAGGGTTTTTT. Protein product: CAWSANRDRGGFF.

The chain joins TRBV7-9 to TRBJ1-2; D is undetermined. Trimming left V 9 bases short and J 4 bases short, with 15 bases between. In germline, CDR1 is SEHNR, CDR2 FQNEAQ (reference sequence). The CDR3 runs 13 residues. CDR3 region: CASMVYSGYGYTF. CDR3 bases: TGTGCCAGTATGGTATACTCCGGCTATGGCTACACCTTC.